Sequencing of this TCR beta chain was carried out in a study of long-term antiretroviral therapy in people with HIV. The assay, immunoSEQ v3.0, was run at survey level. Sequencing was performed with immunoSEQ multiplex PCR; in TCRdb, only in-frame clones are kept and a portion is missing. The sample holds around 14,000 clones, 77% seen once. This CDR3 region has 13 residues. The germline V and J ends were trimmed by 9 bases and 2 bases, with 13 bases remaining between them. Germline V gives CDR1 LNHDA, CDR2 SQIVND (reference sequence). This clonotype originated in a man aged 35 to 55 with HIV. V is TRBV19 and J is TRBJ1-1; weak D call: TRBD1 (5 bases). The material sequenced was unsorted PBMCs, taken 1.3 years before starting antiretroviral therapy. CDR3 nucleotides: TGTGCCAGCAGGGAGGGGACTAACACTGAAGCTTTCTTT. Protein sequence: CASREGTNTEAFF. Full variable domain (rest looked up from reference TRBV19 and TRBJ1-1): DGGITQSPKYLFRKEGQNVTLSCEQNLNHDAMYWYRQDPGQGLRLIYYSQIVNDFQKGDIAEGYSVSREKKESFPLTVTSAQKNPTAFYLCASREGTNTEAFFGQGTRLTVV.